This T cell receptor (beta chain) appears in the sequencing data of a study of blood T cell repertoires in COVID-19. Study-wide context: Samples representing acute and convalescent COVID-19 were sourced from the United States, Italy and Spain.

Methods used by the authors: It was from reference gene primer amplification that nucleated cell counts were estimated. Here immunoSEQ multiplex PCR was the method, and the copy in TCRdb shows in-frame clones only, minus some. That table is the source of V, J and clone size, and D and trimming were worked out from the DNA. The table shows a few hundred thousand clones, with over 75% occurring only once. This clone was observed a single time. Germline assignment: CDR1 ENHRY and CDR2 SYGVKD. The V and J ends lost 0 bases and 7 bases, in that order; junction bases with no gene match: 5. The CDR3 is made up of 15 amino acids. During active infection, Seattle patients enrolled and were then monitored through disease.

The chain combines TRBV10-3 with TRBJ1-4; 7 nucleotides agree with TRBD1. The sequenced sample consisted of peripheral blood. The clonotype was recovered from a woman between 70 and 85 years old with COVID-19, enrolled during active disease. The DNA for the CDR3 is TGTGCCATCAGTGAGTCCCGGACAGGCGGTGAAAAACTGTTTTTT. This codes for CAISESRTGGEKLFF.